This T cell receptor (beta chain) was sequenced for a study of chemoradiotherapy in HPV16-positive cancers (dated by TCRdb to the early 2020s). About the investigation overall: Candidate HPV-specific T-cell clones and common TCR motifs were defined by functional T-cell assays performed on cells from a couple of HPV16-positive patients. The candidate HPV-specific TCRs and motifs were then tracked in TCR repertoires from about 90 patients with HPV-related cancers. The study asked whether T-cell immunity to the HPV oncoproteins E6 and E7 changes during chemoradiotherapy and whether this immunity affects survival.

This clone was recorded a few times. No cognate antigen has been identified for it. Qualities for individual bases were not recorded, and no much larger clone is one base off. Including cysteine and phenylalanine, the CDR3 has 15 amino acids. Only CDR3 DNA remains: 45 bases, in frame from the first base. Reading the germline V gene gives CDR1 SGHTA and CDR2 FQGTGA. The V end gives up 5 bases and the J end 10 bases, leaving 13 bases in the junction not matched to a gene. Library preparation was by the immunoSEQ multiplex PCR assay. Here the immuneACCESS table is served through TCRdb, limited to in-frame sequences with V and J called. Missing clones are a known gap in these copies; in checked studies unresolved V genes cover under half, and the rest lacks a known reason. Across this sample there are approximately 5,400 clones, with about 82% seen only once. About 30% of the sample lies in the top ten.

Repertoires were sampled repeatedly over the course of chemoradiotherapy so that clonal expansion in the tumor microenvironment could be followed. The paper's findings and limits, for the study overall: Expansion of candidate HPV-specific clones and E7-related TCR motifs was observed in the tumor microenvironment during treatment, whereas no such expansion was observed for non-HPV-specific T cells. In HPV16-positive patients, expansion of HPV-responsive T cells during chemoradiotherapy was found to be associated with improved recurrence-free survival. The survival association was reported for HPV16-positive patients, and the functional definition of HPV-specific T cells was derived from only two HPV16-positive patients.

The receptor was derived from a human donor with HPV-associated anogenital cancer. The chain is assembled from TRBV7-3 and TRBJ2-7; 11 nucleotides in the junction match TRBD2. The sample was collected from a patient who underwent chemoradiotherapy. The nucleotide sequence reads TGTGCCAGCAGCCCCCAGACTAGCGGGAAGAGTTTCCAGTACTTC. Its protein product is CASSPQTSGKSFQYF.